One and the same sample provided the 9 T cell receptor beta chains below, sequenced in a study of CD8+CD57+ T cells in acquired aplastic anemia (dated by TCRdb to the late 2010s). TCRdb shows the sequencer as Illumina HiSeq 2000. Genomic DNA was used as template for profiling of TCR beta VDJ combinations and CDR3 sequences. TCRdb reanalyzed the raw reads on its own, using fastp at Q25 for trimming and MiXCR for clone calling, and kept in-frame beta chains. Here each entry gathers all rows of one CDR3 protein and keeps the most common genes and DNA. Counted in this sample were some 82,000 distinct CDR3 sequences; around 44% of them appeared once. Around 63% of the sample is in the top ten clones. Sequencing was done on a sample of sorted CD4+, CD8+, or CD8+CD57+ T cells (not recorded which) from PBMCs. The receptors come from a human donor in good health, serving as a control.

This clonotype was detected many times. The genes are TRBV4-1 and TRBJ2-7; the D is unclear. The CDR3 sequence is 14 residues long. From germline, CDR1 is MGHRA and CDR2 YSYEKL. With 3 bases removed from V and 5 bases from J, the gap between germline ends came to 14 bases. Here the CDR3 reads CASSHPQSPHEQYF. CDR3 DNA sequence: TGCGCCAGCAGCCACCCCCAATCCCCCCACGAGCAGTACTTC.

The chain is built from TRBV6-1 and TRBJ1-1; 9 bases map to TRBD1. V gave up 7 bases and J gave up 8 bases; unmatched junction bases: 8. Germline lookup yields CDR1 MNHNS and CDR2 SASEGT. The CDR3 covers 13 residues. The CDR3 loop is CASKFRDRDEAFF. In DNA form, the CDR3 reads TGTGCCAGCAAGTTCCGGGACAGGGACGAAGCTTTCTTT.

This clonotype was seen ten or more times. J is TRBJ2-7 and V is TRBV20-1; 9 bases align to TRBD1. J gave up 4 bases and V 6 bases, and 10 bases lay outside the gene matches. Germline assignment: CDR1 DFQATT and CDR2 SNEGSKA (reference sequence). This CDR3 is built from 14 residues. The CDR3 region is CSAKSRDREYEQYF. In DNA form, the CDR3 reads TGCAGTGCAAAGAGCCGGGACAGGGAATACGAGCAGTACTTC.

This clonotype occurred a few times. V is TRBV11-3 and J is TRBJ2-2; D remains ambiguous. Trimming left V 1 base short and J 9 bases short, with 12 bases between. The CDR3 sequence is 14 residues long. Germline V gives CDR1 SGHNT, CDR2 YENEEA. This chain's CDR3 is CASSLVGQARELFF. The CDR3 nucleotides read TGTGCCAGCAGCTTAGTGGGCCAAGCAAGGGAGCTGTTTTTT.

The sample holds a few counts of this clonotype. The V gene is TRBV25-1, the J gene TRBJ2-6; D is undetermined. V was pared by 4 bases and J by 1 base, with 8 bases between. The CDR3 runs to 15 residues. Germline CDR1 reads MGHDK; CDR2 reads SYGVNS. CDR3 loop: CASSALFSGANVLTF. The CDR3 DNA sequence: TGTGCCAGCAGTGCTCTTTTTTCTGGGGCCAACGTCCTGACTTTC.

V gene TRBV29-1 combines with J gene TRBJ1-2, with D unclear. Looked up from germline, CDR1 is SQVTM and CDR2 is ANQGSEA. V shed 0 bases and J shed 8 bases, with 7 bases lying between them. CDR3 length: 11 residues. The CDR3 DNA reads as TGCAGCGTTGAAGACACGGGCGGCTACACCTTC. It codes for CSVEDTGGYTF.

This clonotype was detected many times. This rearrangement joins TRBV9 to TRBJ2-7, with TRBD2 as a possible D gene (6 bases). V lost 0 bases, J lost 6 bases, and 16 bases lay in between. This CDR3 has 15 amino acids. Germline CDR1 SGDLS, CDR2 YYNGEE. CDR3 amino acids: CASSVGGDEGAEQYF. As DNA, the CDR3 is TGTGCCAGCAGCGTAGGGGGGGACGAAGGGGCCGAGCAGTACTTC.

This clonotype was counted many times. This rearrangement joins TRBV14 to TRBJ1-2; D remains unclear. Per the germline V gene, CDR1 is SGHDN and CDR2 is FVKESK. V shed 4 bases and J shed 4 bases, with 10 bases lying between them. CDR3 size: 13 residues. The CDR3 DNA is TGTGCCAGCAGCCCGGGTCAGAGCTATGGCTACACCTTC. The encoded protein is CASSPGQSYGYTF.

This clonotype was seen a few times. This chain links TRBV2 with TRBJ1-1; 10 positions agree with TRBD1. The CDR3 spans 13 residues. The germline V gene has CDR1 SNHLY and CDR2 FYNNEI. Unmatched junction bases numbered 6, after V lost 7 bases and J lost 7 bases. The CDR3 loop reads CASKPGQGFEAFF. In nucleotides, the CDR3 is TGTGCCAGCAAACCGGGACAGGGGTTTGAAGCTTTCTTT. The full variable domain, with the rest looked up from reference TRBV2 and TRBJ1-1, is EPEVTQTPSHQVTQMGQEVILRCVPISNHLYFYWYRQILGQKVEFLVSFYNNEISEKSEIFDDQFSVERPDGSNFTLKIRSTKLEDSAMYFCASKPGQGFEAFFGQGTRLTVV.